The 31 T cell receptor beta chains presented below share a single source sample, sequenced in a study of blood T cell repertoires in COVID-19 (dated by TCRdb to about 2020). The library was made by the immunoSEQ multiplex PCR assay. As stored in TCRdb, this immuneACCESS dataset retains in-frame rearrangements with V and J assigned. A fraction of the clones does not appear; measured against another copy, unresolved V genes explain less than half of the discrepancy, and the remainder lacks a known reason. This sample holds 150,000 to 200,000 clones; around 84% were observed only once. The ten largest account for around 20% of the sample. The sequencing input was peripheral blood. The source is an elderly woman with acute or convalescent COVID-19.

The J gene is TRBJ2-1, the V gene TRBV7-9; 14 nucleotides match TRBD2. The trim removed 3 bases at V and 5 bases at J, leaving 12 bases unmatched. The V gene's germline CDR1 is SEHNR and CDR2 FQNEAQ (reference sequence). This CDR3 comprises 19 residues. CDR3 sequence: CASSFFEGLAGVRHNEQFF. CDR3 nucleotide sequence: TGTGCCAGCAGCTTTTTTGAGGGACTAGCGGGAGTGAGGCACAATGAGCAGTTCTTC.

The V call is TRBV28, the J call TRBJ2-7; 13 positions agree with TRBD2. Germline V gene lookup returns CDR1 MDHEN and CDR2 SYDVKM. V gave up 4 bases and J gave up 3 bases; unmatched junction bases: 3. The CDR3 runs 15 residues. The CDR3 coding sequence is TGTGCCAGCAGTTCCGGACTAGCGGGAGTCTACGAGCAGTACTTC. Translation gives CASSSGLAGVYEQYF.

The rearrangement uses TRBV6-5 and TRBJ2-7; 8 nucleotides align to TRBD2. The V gene end was trimmed by 7 bases and the J gene end by 7 bases; junction bases not matched to a gene: 12. Per germline, CDR1 MNHEY and CDR2 SVGAGI. The CDR3 is 14 residues long. The CDR3 sequence: CASTNGGGVGEQYF. Written as DNA, the CDR3 is TGTGCCAGCACCAACGGGGGGGGCGTGGGGGAGCAGTACTTC.

The chain uses TRBV20-1 and TRBJ2-1; D unclear. V lost 3 bases to trimming and J lost 5 bases, with 5 bases between them. Germline V lookup: CDR1 DFQATT, CDR2 SNEGSKA (reference sequence). This CDR3 is 11 amino acids long. CDR3 sequence reads: CSASRDNEQFF. Here the CDR3 DNA reads TGCAGTGCTAGCCGGGACAATGAGCAGTTCTTC.

The genes are TRBV6-2 or TRBV6-3 and TRBJ1-4; 7 bases align to TRBD1. The CDR3 consists of 15 residues. The germline V gene encodes CDR1 MNHEY and CDR2 SVGEGT. Losses at the gene ends were 4 bases for V and 6 bases for J; bases not matched to a gene: 8. CDR3 sequence (DNA): TGTGCCAGCAGTTCACCCGGGACAGCCCATGAAAAACTGTTTTTT. It is translated as CASSSPGTAHEKLFF.

V and J are TRBV19 and TRBJ2-7; the match to TRBD1 covers 10 bases. The junction had 3 bases not matched to a gene; V was cut back by 5 bases and J by 2 bases. The CDR3 is 14 amino acids. Germline loops: CDR1 LNHDA, CDR2 SQIVND (reference sequence). CDR3 sequence: CASSFGTGAYEQYF. The CDR3, as DNA: TGTGCCAGTAGTTTCGGGACAGGGGCCTACGAGCAGTACTTC.

The gene calls are TRBV30 and TRBJ1-4; possibly TRBD1 for D (6 bases). CDR1 is GTSNPN, CDR2 SVGIG, per germline (reference sequence). The CDR3 has 11 amino acids. The CDR3 sequence is CASGQNEKLFF. The CDR3 DNA reads as TGTGCGTCAGGACAGAATGAAAAACTGTTTTTT.

This rearrangement joins TRBV7-6 to TRBJ2-5; 10 bases align to TRBD1. The CDR3 loop spans 15 amino acids. J gave up 2 bases and V 1 base, and 1 base lay outside the gene matches. Germline CDR1 is SGHVS and CDR2 is FNYEAQ. CDR3 amino acids: CASSLGGQGQETQYF. CDR3 nucleotide sequence: TGTGCCAGCAGCTTAGGGGGACAGGGGCAAGAGACCCAGTACTTC.

This clone showed up just once. CDR3 sequence (DNA): TGTGCCAGCAGACGCAGCGGGGGGGGCAATGAGCAGTTCTTC. It is translated as CASRRSGGGNEQFF. The rearrangement joins TRBV6-6 to TRBJ2-1; TRBD2 matches at 10 bases. The V gene end was trimmed by 6 bases and the J gene end by 6 bases; junction bases not matched to a gene: 5. The CDR3 is made up of 14 amino acids. In germline, CDR1 is MNHNY, CDR2 SVGAGI (reference sequence).

The chain links TRBV4-2 to TRBJ2-3; 8 bases match TRBD2. CDR3 length: 17 amino acids. Germline values: CDR1 LGHNA, CDR2 YNFKEQ. Unmatched junction bases numbered 12, after V lost 2 bases and J lost 5 bases. The CDR3 nucleotides are TGTGCCAGCAGCCAAACCGGCAGCGGGGGACTAGTAGATACGCAGTATTTT. Translating it yields CASSQTGSGGLVDTQYF.

This clone was picked up one time. The chain uses TRBV5-1 and TRBJ1-1; 9 bases are shared with TRBD1. Germline CDR1 SGHRS, CDR2 YFSETQ. This CDR3 spans 12 amino acids. After removal of 3 bases from V and 11 bases from J, the junction contained 5 bases not matched to a gene. The CDR3 spells CASSSRTGEAFF. The CDR3 DNA is TGCGCCAGCAGCTCCCGGACAGGGGAGGCTTTCTTT.

This clone came up once. This chain joins TRBV27 and TRBJ2-7, with D perhaps TRBD2 (6 bases). Trimming stripped 6 bases from V and 1 base from J, with 19 bases between. Germline CDR1 reads MNHEY; CDR2 reads SMNVEV (reference sequence). The CDR3 extends over 16 amino acids. The CDR3 region is CASRKSGTRSSYEQYF. CDR3 sequence (DNA): TGTGCCAGCAGGAAGTCCGGGACTCGCTCTTCCTACGAGCAGTACTTC.

This clone was detected only once. The chain employs TRBV27 and TRBJ2-1, with TRBD2 matching over 10 bases. The CDR3 contains 15 residues. V gave up 6 bases and J gave up 7 bases; unmatched junction bases: 9. The germline gives CDR1 MNHEY, CDR2 SMNVEV (reference sequence). CDR3 residues: CASSPLAGGRNEQFF. The CDR3 coding sequence is TGTGCCAGCAGCCCGTTAGCGGGGGGCAGGAATGAGCAGTTCTTC.

V and J are TRBV6-6 and TRBJ2-3; 11 bases align to TRBD2. This CDR3 comprises 15 residues. V lost 7 bases and J lost 4; bases outside the gene matches: 7. Looked up from germline, CDR1 is MNHNY and CDR2 is SVGAGI (reference sequence). Here the CDR3 reads CASTQLAGEADTQYF. CDR3 nucleotide sequence: TGTGCCAGCACCCAACTAGCGGGAGAGGCAGATACGCAGTATTTT.

The genes are TRBV28 and TRBJ1-5; 9 bases map to TRBD1. CDR3 length: 16 residues. The trim removed 1 base at V and 3 bases at J, leaving 4 bases unmatched. Looked up from germline, CDR1 is MDHEN and CDR2 is SYDVKM. The DNA of the CDR3 is TGTGCCAGCAGTTTATCAGGACAGGGGTACAATCAGCCCCAGCATTTT. The encoded protein is CASSLSGQGYNQPQHF.

This clone was observed a few times. The chain couples TRBV19 to TRBJ1-1; D is undetermined. This CDR3 is built from 14 residues. The germline V and J ends were trimmed by 7 bases and 0 bases, with 12 bases remaining between them. Looked up from germline, CDR1 is LNHDA and CDR2 is SQIVND (reference sequence). CDR3 sequence reads: CASMPRGVNTEAFF. DNA for the CDR3: TGTGCCAGTATGCCACGAGGCGTGAACACTGAAGCTTTCTTT.

J is TRBJ2-1 and V is TRBV2, with D possibly matching TRBD2 (5 bases). Per germline, CDR1 SNHLY and CDR2 FYNNEI. V was clipped by 6 bases and J by 9 bases, with 15 bases between them. The CDR3 loop spans 13 amino acids. The CDR3 DNA is TGTGCCAGCAGGGCCGACCGGGAAGGTGAGCAGTTCTTC. Translating it yields CASRADREGEQFF.

This chain uses TRBV5-4 with TRBJ2-1, with TRBD2 identical over 11 bases. The V segment lost 0 bases and the J segment 7 bases; nucleotides outside the gene matches: 3. Per germline, CDR1 SGHNT and CDR2 YYREEE (reference sequence). The CDR3 totals 15 residues. DNA for the CDR3: TGTGCCAGCAGCTTGGGACTAGCGGGGAAGAATGAGCAGTTCTTC. Translated: CASSLGLAGKNEQFF.

V and J are TRBV20-1 and TRBJ2-7; TRBD2 matches 12 bases. The length of the CDR3 is 14 residues. V dropped 3 bases and J dropped 6; count of bases not matched to a gene: 6. Germline V gene sequence: CDR1 DFQATT, CDR2 SNEGSKA (reference sequence). The CDR3 loop is CSASWTSGTREQYF. Here the CDR3 DNA reads TGCAGTGCTAGTTGGACTAGCGGGACTCGCGAGCAGTACTTC.

The genes are TRBV19 and TRBJ2-7; 8 bases fit TRBD1. Germline V gives CDR1 LNHDA, CDR2 SQIVND (reference sequence). With 6 bases clipped from V and 2 bases from J, the junction kept 6 bases outside the gene matches. This CDR3 comprises 14 residues. The CDR3 sequence is CASSGTGQTYEQYF. CDR3 nucleotides: TGTGCCAGTAGCGGGACAGGTCAAACCTACGAGCAGTACTTC.

The J gene is TRBJ2-1, the V gene TRBV5-1; 12 bases are a match to TRBD2. The CDR3 is 16 residues long. Germline loops: CDR1 SGHRS, CDR2 YFSETQ. V was clipped by 4 bases and J by 0 bases; unmatched bases: 2. CDR3 nucleotides: TGCGCCAGCAGCCGGACTAGCGGGGCCTCCTACAATGAGCAGTTCTTC. This translates into CASSRTSGASYNEQFF.

The CDR3 loop reads CASSPSAGGPYNEQFF. The CDR3 DNA follows: TGTGCCAGCAGCCCCTCCGCGGGAGGGCCTTACAATGAGCAGTTCTTC. This chain joins TRBV3-1 (or the pseudogene TRBV3-2) and TRBJ2-1, with 9 positions matching TRBD2. CDR3 size: 16 residues. CDR1 is LGHDT, CDR2 YNNKEL, per germline (reference sequence). Losses at the gene ends were 4 bases for V and 4 bases for J; bases not matched to a gene: 8.

The rearrangement uses TRBV3-1 (or the pseudogene TRBV3-2) and TRBJ2-7; D is ambiguous. Trimming stripped 0 bases from V and 1 base from J, with 4 bases between. Germline CDR1 LGHDT, CDR2 YNNKEL (reference sequence). This CDR3 contains 13 residues. CDR3 region: CASSQDPSYEQYF. Written as DNA, the CDR3 is TGTGCCAGCAGCCAAGATCCTTCCTACGAGCAGTACTTC.

This chain connects TRBV7-2 to TRBJ2-7; the D gene is possibly TRBD1 (7 bases). Germline CDR1 reads SGHTA; CDR2 reads FQGNSA. Trimming took off 2 bases at V and 3 bases at J, with 17 bases between the two ends. The CDR3 loop spans 16 amino acids. CDR3 in amino acids: CASSLILSGGLYEQYF. CDR3 coding DNA: TGTGCCAGCAGCTTAATTTTGTCAGGGGGGCTCTACGAGCAGTACTTC. Full variable domain (remainder filled in from reference TRBV7-2 and TRBJ2-7): GAGVSQSPSNKVTEKGKDVELRCDPISGHTALYWYRQSLGQGLEFLIYFQGNSAPDKSGLPSDRFSAERTGGSVSTLTIQRTQQEDSAVYLCASSLILSGGLYEQYFGPGTRLTVT.

This clone appeared a single time. This chain links TRBV7-9 with TRBJ1-1; D gene unclear. This CDR3 has 15 residues. Germline loops: CDR1 SEHNR, CDR2 FQNEAQ (reference sequence). The V gene lost 5 bases and the J gene lost 5 bases, with 18 bases spanning the gap. The CDR3 DNA reads as TGTGCCAGCAGCCTGAAGCGAGGTACGGAAACTGAAGCTTTCTTT. Translation gives CASSLKRGTETEAFF.

V usage is TRBV13 and J usage is TRBJ2-3, with 8 bases matching TRBD2. Germline CDR1 PRHDT, CDR2 FYEKMQ (reference sequence). Trimming at V came to 4 bases and at J to 2 bases, leaving 8 bases not matched to a gene. The CDR3 runs to 16 residues. CDR3 sequence reads: CASSSRYGRDTDTQYF. For the CDR3, the DNA is TGTGCCAGCAGCTCCCGATACGGGAGGGACACAGATACGCAGTATTTT. The full variable domain, its missing parts supplied by reference TRBV13 and TRBJ2-3, is AAGVIQSPRHLIKEKRETATLKCYPIPRHDTVYWYQQGPGQDPQFLISFYEKMQSDKGSIPDRFSAQQFSDYHSELNMSSLELGDSALYFCASSSRYGRDTDTQYFGPGTRLTVL.

The rearrangement links TRBV7-8 to TRBJ1-6, with TRBD1 matching over 7 bases. The germline V gene encodes CDR1 SGHVS and CDR2 FQNEAQ. The CDR3 is 16 amino acids. The V gene end was trimmed by 8 bases and the J gene end by 7 bases; junction bases not matched to a gene: 14. CDR3: CASGSSAGTANSPLHF. CDR3 bases: TGTGCCAGCGGATCTTCTGCCGGGACAGCGAATTCACCCCTCCACTTT.

V usage is TRBV6-1 and J usage is TRBJ2-2; tentatively, D is TRBD1 (5 bases). Germline V CDR1 and CDR2: MNHNS, SASEGT. The CDR3 consists of 16 residues. Trimming cost V 3 bases and J 3 bases, with 14 bases left between them. CDR3 loop: CASSEQGSVYTGELFF. The CDR3 coding sequence is TGTGCCAGCAGTGAGCAGGGCTCCGTCTACACCGGGGAGCTGTTTTTT.

J is TRBJ2-5 and V is TRBV18, with 13 bases that match TRBD2. Germline-derived CDR1 and CDR2 are KGHSH and LQKENI. This CDR3 has 16 amino acids. The V and J ends lost 5 bases and 1 base, in that order; junction bases with no gene match: 4. The CDR3 sequence: CASSSGTSGIQETQYF. DNA of the CDR3: TGTGCCAGCTCATCCGGGACTAGCGGGATCCAAGAGACCCAGTACTTC.

This chain links TRBV30 with TRBJ1-1; maybe TRBD1 (5 bases). The CDR3 runs to 13 residues. Germline values: CDR1 GTSNPN, CDR2 SVGIG (reference sequence). V gave up 0 bases and J gave up 4 bases, with 9 bases separating them. CDR3 protein: CAWSVGGSTEAFF. In nucleotides, the CDR3 is TGTGCCTGGAGTGTTGGGGGGTCCACTGAAGCTTTCTTT.

V is TRBV6-6 and J is TRBJ2-7; weak D call: TRBD1 (5 bases). Germline loops: CDR1 MNHNY, CDR2 SVGAGI (reference sequence). CDR3 length equals 14 residues. The V end lost 6 bases, the J end lost 2 bases, and 14 bases lay between the germline ends. In DNA, the CDR3 is TGTGCCAGCAGCACAGGCCTCGCTGCCTACGAGCAGTACTTC. It is translated as CASSTGLAAYEQYF.